This T cell receptor (beta chain) came from a study of T cells in Graves' hyperthyroidism and ophthalmopathy. The CDR3 length is 13 residues. V was shortened by 4 bases and J by 7 bases, with 13 bases between the two germline ends. Germline lookup yields CDR1 SGDLS and CDR2 YYNGEE. Diagnosis rested on symptoms, serum thyroxine and TRAb, thyroid ultrasound, and orbital computed tomography. Fresh peripheral blood, around 9.3 ml, was the source of the PBMCs. RNA transcripts provided the source from which TCR beta CDR3 regions were amplified. The HTBI set primed first-round TCR CDR3 RT-PCR. TCRdb analysed the multiplex PCR reads with MiXCR anew, one entry per CDR3 protein. The sample includes around 440,000 distinct CDR3 sequences, around 16% seen only once; the top ten take 7.5% to 9%.

The chain recombines TRBV9 with TRBJ2-3, with a weak D call TRBD1 (6 bases). The TCR was taken from a woman aged 18-29 years with Graves' hyperthyroidism. Material: blood. CDR3 in DNA: TGTGCCAGCAGCTTCCCGGGACAATATACGCAGTATTTT. The encoded protein is CASSFPGQYTQYF.